The rows below give T cell receptor beta chains drawn from one sample of a study of identical twins. TCRdb used MiXCR to reprocess the 5' RACE reads, holding one entry per CDR3 protein. The data contain 1.5 million to 2 million distinct CDR3 sequences, about 31% of them singletons. The sequencing sample was made of cord blood. The receptors here all came from a newborn girl in good health. The CDR3 runs from the conserved cysteine through the conserved F or W. The D gene is left open where the match is weak. Only part of the rows carry a size: once, few, many, or a class if the clone is expanded.

j_call: TRBJ2-5; clone_size: many; d_call: .; v_call: TRBV11-2; cdr3_nt: TGTGCCAGCAGCACGCATCGGGGGAAGGAGACCCAGTACTTC; cdr3_aa: CASSTHRGKETQYF
j_call: TRBJ1-2; clone_size: .; d_call: .; v_call: TRBV7-2; cdr3_nt: TGTGCCAGCAGGGAAGGGGCAGGAGCTAACTATGGCTACACCTTC; cdr3_aa: CASREGAGANYGYTF
j_call: TRBJ2-7; clone_size: many; d_call: TRBD1; v_call: TRBV6-6; cdr3_nt: TGTGCCAGCAGTTACGGACAGGGCTCCTACGAGCAGTACTTC; cdr3_aa: CASSYGQGSYEQYF
j_call: TRBJ1-1; clone_size: few; d_call: .; v_call: TRBV5-8; cdr3_nt: TGTGCCAGCAGCTTGGGCTGGGGAACCGGGGACACTGAAGCTTTCTTT; cdr3_aa: CASSLGWGTGDTEAFF
j_call: TRBJ1-3; clone_size: .; d_call: .; v_call: TRBV6-6; cdr3_nt: TGTGCCAGCGCCCCGGGATCGACAAACACCATATATTTT; cdr3_aa: CASAPGSTNTIYF
j_call: TRBJ1-6; clone_size: few; d_call: TRBD1; v_call: TRBV27; cdr3_nt: TGTGCCAGCTGGACAGGGAATTCACCCCTCCACTTT; cdr3_aa: CASWTGNSPLHF
j_call: TRBJ1-2; clone_size: .; d_call: .; v_call: TRBV6-1; cdr3_nt: TGTGCCAGCAGTGAATACAGTACTGGCGGCTACACCTTC; cdr3_aa: CASSEYSTGGYTF
j_call: TRBJ1-5; clone_size: few; d_call: .; v_call: TRBV7-9; cdr3_nt: TGTGCCAGCAGCTTAAGCATCAAGCTTTTGGGGGTTAATCAGCCCCAGCATTTT; cdr3_aa: CASSLSIKLLGVNQPQHF
j_call: TRBJ2-5; clone_size: .; d_call: .; v_call: TRBV20-1; cdr3_nt: TGCAGTGCTAGAGAGGGGACAACCCAAGAGACCCAGTACTTC; cdr3_aa: CSAREGTTQETQYF
j_call: TRBJ2-1; clone_size: few; d_call: .; v_call: TRBV10-3; cdr3_nt: TGTGCCATCAGTGGAGGCTCGCGTCAGCAGTTCTTC; cdr3_aa: CAISGGSRQQFF
j_call: TRBJ2-3; clone_size: many; d_call: .; v_call: TRBV5-1; cdr3_nt: TGCGCCAGCAGCGTCCCCACAGATACGCAGTATTTT; cdr3_aa: CASSVPTDTQYF
j_call: TRBJ1-2; clone_size: few; d_call: .; v_call: TRBV29-1; cdr3_nt: TGCAGCGTCCGGACAGCCCATGGCTACACCTTC; cdr3_aa: CSVRTAHGYTF
j_call: TRBJ2-1; clone_size: .; d_call: .; v_call: TRBV20-1; cdr3_nt: TGCAGTGCTAGAACAGTTAGCTCCTACAATGAGCAGTTCTTC; cdr3_aa: CSARTVSSYNEQFF
j_call: TRBJ2-1; clone_size: few; d_call: .; v_call: TRBV20-1; cdr3_nt: TGCAGTGGCCAGGGGAGGAATGAGCAGTTCTTC; cdr3_aa: CSGQGRNEQFF
j_call: TRBJ2-7; clone_size: many; d_call: .; v_call: TRBV10-3; cdr3_nt: TGTGCCATCAGTGAGCGGGTTGGGAGCCGCTCCTACGAGCAGTACTTC; cdr3_aa: CAISERVGSRSYEQYF
j_call: TRBJ2-3; clone_size: .; d_call: .; v_call: TRBV25-1; cdr3_nt: TGTGCCAGCAGTGAAGGGGGGGGCGCAGATACGCAGTATTTT; cdr3_aa: CASSEGGGADTQYF
j_call: TRBJ2-5; clone_size: .; d_call: .; v_call: TRBV9; cdr3_nt: TGTGCCAGCAGCGTCCAATCAGCCCAAGAGACCCAGTACTTC; cdr3_aa: CASSVQSAQETQYF
j_call: TRBJ2-1; clone_size: .; d_call: TRBD1; v_call: TRBV7-2; cdr3_nt: TGTGCCAGCAGCTCACAGGGGGCTTTAGACAATGAGCAGTTCTTC; cdr3_aa: CASSSQGALDNEQFF
j_call: TRBJ2-7; clone_size: .; d_call: .; v_call: TRBV28; cdr3_nt: .; cdr3_aa: CACSARPWDRSYEQYF
j_call: TRBJ1-2; clone_size: .; d_call: .; v_call: TRBV20-1; cdr3_nt: TGCAGTGCTAGCCAGCAGGGACGCGACTATGGCTACACCTTC; cdr3_aa: CSASQQGRDYGYTF
j_call: TRBJ1-2; clone_size: few; d_call: .; v_call: TRBV7-9; cdr3_nt: TGTGCCAGCCCAGGACGGTATGGCTACACCTTC; cdr3_aa: CASPGRYGYTF
j_call: TRBJ1-4; clone_size: .; d_call: .; v_call: TRBV5-5; cdr3_nt: TGTGCCAGCAGTTCTACGGCCTCTAATGAAAAACTGTTTTTT; cdr3_aa: CASSSTASNEKLFF
j_call: TRBJ1-1; clone_size: .; d_call: TRBD1; v_call: TRBV5-1; cdr3_nt: TGCGCCAGCAGCTTTTCCACGACAGGGGGCACTGAAGCTTTCTTT; cdr3_aa: CASSFSTTGGTEAFF
j_call: TRBJ1-5; clone_size: .; d_call: TRBD1; v_call: TRBV5-6; cdr3_nt: TGTGCCAGCAGCTTGGGGCCAGGGGGATTTCAGCCCCAGCATTTT; cdr3_aa: CASSLGPGGFQPQHF
j_call: TRBJ1-5; clone_size: few; d_call: .; v_call: TRBV20-1; cdr3_nt: TGCAGTGCTACTCCCCGGGGGCTCAATCAGCCCCAGCATTTT; cdr3_aa: CSATPRGLNQPQHF
j_call: TRBJ1-4; clone_size: .; d_call: .; v_call: TRBV30; cdr3_nt: TGTGCCTTGGAGAATAATGAAAAACTGTTTTTT; cdr3_aa: CALENNEKLFF
j_call: TRBJ2-7; clone_size: .; d_call: .; v_call: TRBV20-1; cdr3_nt: TGCAGTGCTAGAGATTTACGAAGAGGGACCCGCTCCTACGAGCAGTACTTC; cdr3_aa: CSARDLRRGTRSYEQYF